This section outlines one T cell receptor beta chain sequence together with its context. The antigen is undetermined. These data originate in a study of blood T cells in healthy people across ages. The CDR3 length is 14 residues. Germline CDR1 and CDR2: MNHEY and SVGAGI. The V end was cut by 8 bases, the J end by 7 bases, with 17 bases between. Combining a sample-barcoded 5' primer with a J-beta primer mix, a second PCR ran for roughly 7 to 11 cycles. A template-switch adaptor containing 12 random nucleotides labeled each cDNA molecule. Via MiXCR, TCRdb re-called the 5' RACE reads, giving one row per CDR3 protein. The sample consists of just over 1 million distinct CDR3 sequences, less than 50% of them appearing once. Study-wide points: Aged donors had fewer naive CD4+ cells and lower diversity than long-lived donors.

The chain has TRBV6-5 and TRBJ1-4; D ambiguous. The sequence derives from a woman aged 55-75 years in good health. Sequenced: blood. The CDR3 protein is CASSAGPGGEKLFF. CDR3 nucleotides: TGTGCCAGCTCCGCGGGCCCGGGAGGTGAAAAACTGTTTTTT.